The 3 T cell receptor beta chains listed next were all sequenced from one sample in a study of blood T cell repertoires in COVID-19. The table came from immunoSEQ multiplex PCR; TCRdb's copy has only in-frame clones and leaves some out. The data show roughly 260,000 clones, about nine tenths seen once. The sample was PBMCs or T cells enriched from blood (not recorded which). All receptors derive from a human donor in a cohort exposed to, infected with or recovered from COVID-19 (not recorded which). The donor label of this sample is uncertain.

This clone was seen once. The CDR3 nucleotides read TGTGCCAGCAGCTCTCGAGCGGGGGGATCCACAGATACGCAGTATTTT. Translated, it gives CASSSRAGGSTDTQYF. The chain carries TRBV5-4 and TRBJ2-3; 9 bases map to TRBD2. V was pared by 3 bases and J by 2 bases, with 7 bases of the junction left unmatched. Germline-derived CDR1 and CDR2 are SGHNT and YYREEE (reference sequence). The CDR3 consists of 16 residues.

This clone was recorded once. The chain employs TRBV3-1 (or the pseudogene TRBV3-2) and TRBJ1-2; TRBD1 is a possible D gene (6 bases). CDR3 size: 15 residues. Germline V CDR1 and CDR2: LGHDT, YNNKEL (reference sequence). The germline V and J ends were trimmed by 6 bases and 4 bases, with 18 bases remaining between them. The CDR3 loop is CASRHWTDPSYGYTF. The CDR3 nucleotides read TGTGCCAGCAGACATTGGACAGACCCCTCCTATGGCTACACCTTC.

The chain couples TRBV4-1 to TRBJ2-1; TRBD2 aligns across 15 bases. V lost 5 bases to trimming and J lost 0 bases; unmatched junction nucleotides: 8. The CDR3 contains 19 residues. Germline values: CDR1 MGHRA, CDR2 YSYEKL. The chain's CDR3 is CASSGGLAGGPRSYNEQFF. CDR3 sequence (DNA): TGCGCCAGCAGCGGCGGACTAGCGGGGGGGCCCCGCTCCTACAATGAGCAGTTCTTC.